This T cell receptor beta chain originates from a study of technical replicates of blood from a handful of donors. The sample holds one count of this clone. Measured with immunoSEQ multiplex PCR; TCRdb has only the in-frame clones, and not every one. The table has roughly 97,000 clones, roughly 95% seen once. V lost 7 bases, J lost 3 bases, and 7 bases stayed unmatched. Germline V gives CDR1 MNHEY, CDR2 SVGAGI. The CDR3 extends over 14 amino acids. Sequences were obtained from T cells isolated from PBMCs. This clonotype was obtained from a human donor in good health. V is TRBV6-5 and J is TRBJ2-7, with 9 bases identical to TRBD1. The CDR3 DNA is TGTGCCAGCACCAAGCTGGGACAGGGCTACGAGCAGTACTTC. Its protein is CASTKLGQGYEQYF.